This TCR beta chain was found in a study of beta chain bispecific antibodies for T cell cancers. General study points: In these mixed samples, most targeted TRBV reads derived from the leukemia cell line. An anti-TRBV5-5 antibody cross-reacts with the highly similar TRBV5-6. After anti-TRBV12 rather than anti-CD19 exposure, TRBV12-3 made up over 97% less of total TRBV signal.

TCRdb redid the calling of the 5' RACE reads with MiXCR, one entry per CDR3 protein. Of about 20,000 distinct CDR3 sequences in the sample, more than 2% were seen once. Ten or more counts support this clonotype. As yet, its antigen is unknown. Either OKT3 anti-CD3 antibody or CD3/CD28 beads expanded T cells from blood mononuclear cells over approximately 3 days. Anti-TRBV12 bispecific coculture of Jurkat cells with normal T cells. This CDR3 has 16 residues. Germline CDR1 reads DFQATT; CDR2 reads SNEGSKA (reference sequence). V was trimmed by 6 bases and J by 4 bases, leaving 24 bases between them. This sequence originates from a human donor in good health. Some clones in this sample may be carry-over from other donors' samples. The rearrangement uses TRBV20-1 and TRBJ2-5; D remains ambiguous. The sample in question was healthy donor T cells cultured with leukemia cells, obtained from a culture containing a bispecific antibody targeting TCR Vbeta12. The CDR3 spells CSARIPEGLMGETQYF. For the CDR3, the DNA is TGCAGTGCAAGAATACCGGAAGGCCTAATGGGAGAGACCCAGTACTTC.